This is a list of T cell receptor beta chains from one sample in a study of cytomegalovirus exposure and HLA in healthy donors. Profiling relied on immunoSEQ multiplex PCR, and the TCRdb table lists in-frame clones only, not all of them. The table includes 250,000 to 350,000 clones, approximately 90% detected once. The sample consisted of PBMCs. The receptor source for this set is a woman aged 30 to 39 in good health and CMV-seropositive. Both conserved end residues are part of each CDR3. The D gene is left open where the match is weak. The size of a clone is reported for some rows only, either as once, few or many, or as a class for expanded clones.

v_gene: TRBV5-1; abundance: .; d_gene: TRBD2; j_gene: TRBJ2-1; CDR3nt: TGCGCCAGCAGCTCGACTAGCGGGGGGGCTTCTGAGCAGTTCTTC; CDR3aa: CASSSTSGGASEQFF
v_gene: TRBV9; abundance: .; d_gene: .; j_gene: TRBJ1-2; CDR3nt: TGTGCCAGCAGCGCCGGAGATGGCTACACCTTC; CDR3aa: CASSAGDGYTF
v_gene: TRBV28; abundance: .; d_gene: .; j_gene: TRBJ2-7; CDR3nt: TGTGCCAGCAGTTTCTCGCCCTACGAGCAGTACTTC; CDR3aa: CASSFSPYEQYF
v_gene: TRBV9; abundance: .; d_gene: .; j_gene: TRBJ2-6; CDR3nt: TGTGCCAGCAGCGTAAACCCTCGCCCTGCCCGTAAAGGGGCCAACGTCCTGACTTTC; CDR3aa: CASSVNPRPARKGANVLTF
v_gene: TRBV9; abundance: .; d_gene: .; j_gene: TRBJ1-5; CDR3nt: TGTGCCAGCAGCGTAGACAGGGACAATCAGCCCCAGCATTTT; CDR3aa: CASSVDRDNQPQHF
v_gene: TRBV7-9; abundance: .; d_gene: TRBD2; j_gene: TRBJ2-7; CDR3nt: TGTGCCAGCAGCTCCAGGACTAGCGCTACCTACGAGCAGTACTTC; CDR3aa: CASSSRTSATYEQYF
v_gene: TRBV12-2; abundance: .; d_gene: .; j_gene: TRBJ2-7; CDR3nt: TGTGCAAGTCGCTTGCTAGTGCAAGAGAGGTTCTACGAGCAGTACTTC; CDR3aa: CASRLLVQERFYEQYF
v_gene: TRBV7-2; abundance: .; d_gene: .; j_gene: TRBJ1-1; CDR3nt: TGTGCCAGCAGCTTTACACGATACACTGAAGCTTTCTTT; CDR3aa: CASSFTRYTEAFF
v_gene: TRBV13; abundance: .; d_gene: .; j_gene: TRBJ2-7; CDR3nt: TGTGCCAGCAGCTCCCAGGACAGCTACGAGCAGTACTTC; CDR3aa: CASSSQDSYEQYF
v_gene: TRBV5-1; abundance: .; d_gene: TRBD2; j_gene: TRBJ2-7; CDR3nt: TGCGCCAGCAGCGATGGGGAGGGCTTCTACGAGCAGTACTTC; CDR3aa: CASSDGEGFYEQYF
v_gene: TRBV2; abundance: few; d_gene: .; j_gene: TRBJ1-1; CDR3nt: TGTGCCAGCAGGATGAACACTGAAGCTTTCTTT; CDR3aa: CASRMNTEAFF
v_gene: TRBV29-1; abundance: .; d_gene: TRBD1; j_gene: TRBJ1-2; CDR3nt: TGCAGCGTGAGGGGGGACAGGGGGAATGGCTACACCTTC; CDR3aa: CSVRGDRGNGYTF
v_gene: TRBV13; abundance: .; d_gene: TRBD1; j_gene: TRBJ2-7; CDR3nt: TGTGCCAGCAGCTTAGGCCGCGGGACAGGGGGAGGGTACGAGCAGTACTTC; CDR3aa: CASSLGRGTGGGYEQYF
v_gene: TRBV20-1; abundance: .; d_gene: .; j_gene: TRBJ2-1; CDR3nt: TGCAGTGCTAGACGAGGAAGTGAGCAGTTCTTC; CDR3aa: CSARRGSEQFF
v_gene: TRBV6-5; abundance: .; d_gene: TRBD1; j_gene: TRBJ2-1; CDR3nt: TGTGCCAGCAACAACAGGGGGGACTACAATGAGCAGTTCTTC; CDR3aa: CASNNRGDYNEQFF
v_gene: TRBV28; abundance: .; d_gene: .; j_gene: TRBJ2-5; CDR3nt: TGTGCCAGCACCCCCTTGGGGGCCCCGGACCAAGAGACCCAGTACTTC; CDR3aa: CASTPLGAPDQETQYF
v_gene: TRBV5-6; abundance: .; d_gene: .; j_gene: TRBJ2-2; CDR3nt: TGTGCCAGCAGCTTCGGGGGAGGGAACACCGGGGAGCTGTTTTTT; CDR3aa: CASSFGGGNTGELFF
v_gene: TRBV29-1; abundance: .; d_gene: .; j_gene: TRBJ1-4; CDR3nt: TGCAGCGTTGCGGGCAGGGCTGAAAAACTGTTTTTT; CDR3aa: CSVAGRAEKLFF
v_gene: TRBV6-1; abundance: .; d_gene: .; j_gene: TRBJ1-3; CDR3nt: TGTGCCAGCAGCGCCGACAGGACCTCTGGAAACACCATATATTTT; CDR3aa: CASSADRTSGNTIYF
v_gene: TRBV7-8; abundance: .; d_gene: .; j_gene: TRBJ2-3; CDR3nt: TGTGCCAGCAGCCTGAACAGGGGCACAGATACGCAGTATTTT; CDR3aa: CASSLNRGTDTQYF
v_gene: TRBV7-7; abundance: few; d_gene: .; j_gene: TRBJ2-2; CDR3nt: TGTGCCAGCAGCTTGGGAACCCTCTACACCGGGGAGCTGTTTTTT; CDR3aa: CASSLGTLYTGELFF
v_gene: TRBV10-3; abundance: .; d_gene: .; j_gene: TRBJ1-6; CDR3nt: TGTGCCATCAGTGATAGCCAGGGCGGATCACCCCTCCACTTT; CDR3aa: CAISDSQGGSPLHF
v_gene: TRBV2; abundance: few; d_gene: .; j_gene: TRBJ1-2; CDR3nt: TGTGCCAGCAGTGATAGTACCGCACAGGGACCCTATGGCTACACCTTC; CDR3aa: CASSDSTAQGPYGYTF
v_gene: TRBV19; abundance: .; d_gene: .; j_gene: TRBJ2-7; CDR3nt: TGTGCCAGTAGTATGGCCTACGCTGAAACCTACGAGCAGTACTTC; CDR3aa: CASSMAYAETYEQYF
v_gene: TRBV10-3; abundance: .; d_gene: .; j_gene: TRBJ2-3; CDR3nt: TGTGCCACCTCGGGGAGTACTCCCACAGATACGCAGTATTTT; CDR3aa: CATSGSTPTDTQYF
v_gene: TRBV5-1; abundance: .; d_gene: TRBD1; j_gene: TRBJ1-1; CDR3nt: TGCGCCAGCAGCCAGGGACAGCCGAACACTGAAGCTTTCTTT; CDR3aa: CASSQGQPNTEAFF
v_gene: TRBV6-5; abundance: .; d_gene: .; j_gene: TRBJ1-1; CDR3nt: TGTGCCAGCAGGAGAGGAGGGAACACTGAAGCTTTCTTT; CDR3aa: CASRRGGNTEAFF
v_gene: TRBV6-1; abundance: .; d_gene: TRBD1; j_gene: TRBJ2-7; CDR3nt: TGTGCCAGCAGTGCGCTGCAACAGGGGGCTGGAGAGCAGTACTTC; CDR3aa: CASSALQQGAGEQYF
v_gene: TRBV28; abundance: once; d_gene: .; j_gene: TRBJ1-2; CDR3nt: TGTGCCAGCAGTTCGACCATACCCCGGACGATTCGATTATATGGCTACACCTTC; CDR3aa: CASSSTIPRTIRLYGYTF
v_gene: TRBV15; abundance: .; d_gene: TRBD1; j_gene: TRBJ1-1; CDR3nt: TGTGCCACCAGCAGAAGTGGGACAGGTCTCACTGAAGCTTTCTTT; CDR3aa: CATSRSGTGLTEAFF
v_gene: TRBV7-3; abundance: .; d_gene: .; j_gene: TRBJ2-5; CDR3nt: TGTGCCAGCAGCTTGGAAGGGATAACGGGCGAGACCCAGTACTTC; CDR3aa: CASSLEGITGETQYF
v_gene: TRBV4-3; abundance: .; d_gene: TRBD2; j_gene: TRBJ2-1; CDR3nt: TGCGCCAGCAGCCATAGCGGGAGCATCTACAATGAGCAGTTCTTC; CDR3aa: CASSHSGSIYNEQFF
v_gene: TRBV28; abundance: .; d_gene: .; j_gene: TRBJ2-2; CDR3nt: TGTGCCAGCCGGAGATTTAACACCGGGGAGCTGTTTTTT; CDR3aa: CASRRFNTGELFF
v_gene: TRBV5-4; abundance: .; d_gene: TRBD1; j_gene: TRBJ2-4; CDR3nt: TGTGCCAGCAGCTTGTGGGACAGGGGCAAAAACATTCAGTACTTC; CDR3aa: CASSLWDRGKNIQYF
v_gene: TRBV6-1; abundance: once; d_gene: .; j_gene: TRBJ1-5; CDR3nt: TGTGCCAGCAGTGGAGGAGCTAAGGGGGGGGGTTTTCATCAGCCCCAGCATTTT; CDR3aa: CASSGGAKGGGFHQPQHF
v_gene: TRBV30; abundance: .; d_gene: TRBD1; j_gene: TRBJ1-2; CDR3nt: TGTGCCTGGAACCGGGACAGGGGGGTCGGCTATGGCTACACCTTC; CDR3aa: CAWNRDRGVGYGYTF
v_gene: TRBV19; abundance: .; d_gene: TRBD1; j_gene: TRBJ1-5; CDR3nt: TGTGCCAGTAGCAAGACGGGACAGCGTAATCAGCCCCAGCATTTT; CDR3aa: CASSKTGQRNQPQHF
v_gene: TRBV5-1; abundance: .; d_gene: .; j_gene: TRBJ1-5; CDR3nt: TGCGCCAGCAGCTTGGGGGGCGGGAATAGCAATCAGCCCCAGCATTTT; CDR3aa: CASSLGGGNSNQPQHF
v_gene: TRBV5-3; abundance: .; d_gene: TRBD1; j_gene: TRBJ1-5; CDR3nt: TGTGCCAGAAGCGGGGGACAGGGGAGTTGTTATCAGCCCCAGCATTTT; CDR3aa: CARSGGQGSCYQPQHF
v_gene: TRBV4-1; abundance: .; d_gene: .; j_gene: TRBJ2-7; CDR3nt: TGCGCCAGCAGCCAAGACGTCCGAAACGAGCAGTACTTC; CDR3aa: CASSQDVRNEQYF
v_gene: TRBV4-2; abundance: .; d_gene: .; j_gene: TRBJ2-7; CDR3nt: TGTGCCAGCAGCCAAGACGGCAGTAGCTCCTACGAGCAGTACTTC; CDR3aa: CASSQDGSSSYEQYF
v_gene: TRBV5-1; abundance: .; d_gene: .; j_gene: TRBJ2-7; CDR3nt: TGCGCCAGCTGGAGGGACGGCACCCACGAGCAGTACTTC; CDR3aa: CASWRDGTHEQYF
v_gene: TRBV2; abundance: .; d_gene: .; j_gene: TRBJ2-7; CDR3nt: TGTGCCAGCAAAAATTTGGAGGCCTACGAGCAGTACTTC; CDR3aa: CASKNLEAYEQYF
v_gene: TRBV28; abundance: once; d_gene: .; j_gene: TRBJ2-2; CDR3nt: TGTGCCAGCAGTTTACTCGGGCGGAACACCGGGGAGCTGTTTTTT; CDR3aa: CASSLLGRNTGELFF
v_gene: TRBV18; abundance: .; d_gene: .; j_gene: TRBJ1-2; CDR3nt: TGTGCCAGCTCACCGACTCGACAGGTCAACTATGGCTACACCTTC; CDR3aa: CASSPTRQVNYGYTF